This T cell receptor beta chain was found in a study of blood T cell repertoires in COVID-19. TCRdb's table, derived via immunoSEQ multiplex PCR, lists solely in-frame clones and lacks some. The sample lists 300,000 to 400,000 clones, 85% to 90% occurring once. Sequencing was performed on peripheral blood. The TCR originated in a woman in her thirties with COVID-19, enrolled during active disease.

The CDR3, as DNA: TGTGCCAGCAGCATCCGGACTATCCAAGAGACCCAGTACTTC. Its translation is CASSIRTIQETQYF. This chain uses TRBV11-2 with TRBJ2-5; D perhaps matches TRBD2 (6 bases). The CDR3 consists of 14 residues. V lost 5 bases to trimming and J lost 1 base, with 11 bases between them. The germline gives CDR1 SGHAT, CDR2 FQNNGV.